This TCR beta chain was sequenced for a study of T cells in Graves' hyperthyroidism and ophthalmopathy. The CDR3 regions of TCR beta were amplified from RNA transcripts. The study used the HTBI primer set for a first-round RT-PCR of the TCR CDR3. One entry per CDR3 protein, called by TCRdb with MiXCR from the multiplex PCR reads. This sample has more than 550,000 distinct CDR3 sequences; 45% occur once, and the top ten carry less than 9%. Germline CDR1 reads SEHNR; CDR2 reads FQNEAQ (reference sequence). CDR3 length equals 15 residues. Trimming stripped 3 bases from V and 0 bases from J, with 11 bases between. It was uncontrolled infection, other autoimmune disease, pregnancy or lactation that excluded patients.

The specimen was peripheral blood or thyroid tissue (not recorded which). This TCR was sampled from an adult man with Graves' disease, either hyperthyroidism or ophthalmopathy (not recorded which). The chain has TRBV7-9 and TRBJ1-1; tentative D call: TRBD1 (6 bases). The CDR3, as DNA: TGTGCCAGCAGCTTGGACAGTTCTATGAACACTGAAGCTTTCTTT. Amino acids: CASSLDSSMNTEAFF.